Shown below are 11 T cell receptor beta chains from a single sample sequenced in a study of blood T cell repertoires in COVID-19. The table came from immunoSEQ multiplex PCR; TCRdb's copy has only in-frame clones and leaves some out. Of 230,000 or so clones listed, about 87% are singletons. Sequencing was performed on PBMCs or T cells enriched from blood (not recorded which). All receptors derive from a woman aged 25 to 39 who had recovered from COVID-19.

The rearrangement links TRBV5-8 to TRBJ2-1; 11 bases fit TRBD2. This CDR3 comprises 15 residues. The V and J ends lost 5 bases and 15 bases, in that order; junction bases with no gene match: 16. CDR1 SGHTS and CDR2 YDEGEE come from the germline V gene. In nucleotides, the CDR3 is TGTGCCAGCAGGTTTGGGACTAGCGGAATTCCGGAGGGGTTCTTC. This encodes CASRFGTSGIPEGFF.

The J gene is TRBJ2-7, the V gene TRBV12-3 or TRBV12-4; possible D gene TRBD2, 5 bases. The length of the CDR3 is 13 residues. With 3 bases removed from V and 2 bases from J, the gap between germline ends came to 8 bases. In DNA, the CDR3 is TGTGCCAGCAGTTTTGAGGGCCCCTACGAGCAGTACTTC. Its protein product is CASSFEGPYEQYF.

This clone was seen only once. This rearrangement joins TRBV5-1 to TRBJ2-7; perhaps TRBD2 as D (5 bases). This CDR3 is 17 amino acids long. The V gene lost 4 bases and the J gene lost 3 bases, with 23 bases spanning the gap. CDR1 SGHRS and CDR2 YFSETQ come from the germline V gene. The CDR3 region is CASSKSDQSRGVYEQYF. The CDR3 bases are TGCGCCAGCAGCAAGAGCGACCAAAGTCGGGGAGTCTACGAGCAGTACTTC.

The count of this clone is one. The gene calls are TRBV19 and TRBJ1-2; possibly TRBD1 for D (6 bases). Trimming cost V 3 bases and J 3 bases, with 8 bases left between them. CDR1 and CDR2 (germline): LNHDA, SQIVND (reference sequence). This CDR3 spans 13 amino acids. The CDR3 DNA reads TGTGCCAGTAGTATCGGACAGCACTATGGCTACACCTTC. This encodes CASSIGQHYGYTF. The full variable domain, in which reference TRBV19 and TRBJ1-2 provide the parts outside the CDR3, is DGGITQSPKYLFRKEGQNVTLSCEQNLNHDAMYWYRQDPGQGLRLIYYSQIVNDFQKGDIAEGYSVSREKKESFPLTVTSAQKNPTAFYLCASSIGQHYGYTFGSGTRLTVV.

This chain links TRBV29-1 with TRBJ1-1; a possible D gene is TRBD1 (5 bases). The CDR3 extends over 16 amino acids. CDR1 is SQVTM, CDR2 ANQGSEA, per germline. The germline V and J ends were trimmed by 4 bases and 6 bases, with 24 bases remaining between them. CDR3 sequence reads: CSVGRRGGPYGAEAFF. The DNA of the CDR3 is TGCAGCGTTGGTCGTAGGGGAGGGCCCTACGGGGCTGAAGCTTTCTTT.

The rearrangement joins TRBV20-1 to TRBJ1-2, with D hard to call. CDR3 size: 11 residues. Trimming left V 4 bases short and J 5 bases short, with 8 bases between. Per the germline V gene, CDR1 is DFQATT and CDR2 is SNEGSKA (reference sequence). This CDR3 is CSAMVSYGYTF. CDR3 DNA sequence: TGCAGTGCTATGGTTAGTTATGGCTACACCTTC.

The rearrangement uses TRBV18 and TRBJ1-2; D unclear. The CDR3 has 13 residues. Deletions cut 0 bases from V and 5 bases from J, with 7 bases between. CDR1 KGHSH and CDR2 LQKENI come from the germline V gene. The CDR3 DNA reads as TGTGCCAGCTCACCACCGGGAGGGTATGGCTACACCTTC. Translation: CASSPPGGYGYTF.

The chain joins TRBV29-1 to TRBJ2-5; D is perhaps TRBD1 (8 bases). V shed 3 bases and J shed 4 bases, with 15 bases lying between them. There are 14 residues in the CDR3. The germline gives CDR1 SQVTM, CDR2 ANQGSEA. This chain's CDR3 is CSVDNRGGRETQYF. CDR3 coding DNA: TGCAGCGTTGACAACAGGGGGGGCCGAGAGACCCAGTACTTC.

The chain recombines TRBV5-1 with TRBJ2-1; 11 bases fit TRBD2. The CDR3 covers 16 residues. V was clipped by 3 bases and J by 10 bases; unmatched bases: 12. Per the germline V gene, CDR1 is SGHRS and CDR2 is YFSETQ. CDR3 amino acids: CASSWTLAGGLEEQFF. The CDR3 region has the DNA TGCGCCAGCAGCTGGACTCTAGCGGGGGGACTGGAAGAGCAGTTCTTC.

This clone was detected only once. This rearrangement joins TRBV27 to TRBJ2-3; 7 positions match TRBD1. Germline values: CDR1 MNHEY, CDR2 SMNVEV (reference sequence). The CDR3 totals 14 residues. V gave up 5 bases and J gave up 0 bases; unmatched junction bases: 2. The CDR3 DNA is TGTGCCAGCAGTCGACAGGGAAGCACAGATACGCAGTATTTT. Amino acids: CASSRQGSTDTQYF.

The CDR3 spells CASGLGTSGGADEQFF. The CDR3 nucleotides read TGTGCTAGTGGTCTAGGGACTAGCGGGGGGGCCGATGAGCAGTTCTTC. The rearrangement joins TRBV12-5 to TRBJ2-1; TRBD2 aligns across 16 bases. Germline V gene lookup returns CDR1 LGHNT and CDR2 FRNRAP. This CDR3 contains 16 residues. V shed 5 bases, J shed 8 bases, and the junction held 6 bases outside the gene matches.